These 26 T cell receptor beta chains were sequenced from one sample in a study of T-cell memory formation after mild COVID-19. One entry per CDR3 protein results from TCRdb running MiXCR on the 5' RACE reads. The sample contains 410,000 or so distinct CDR3 sequences, more than 20% of which appear only once. Material for sequencing was PBMCs or a T cell subset sorted from them (not recorded which). The receptors originated from an adult woman who had mild COVID-19 (a few samples of this study predate the infection). Cell type and time point are not known.

V usage is TRBV24-1 and J usage is TRBJ2-3; 12 positions agree with TRBD1. This CDR3 contains 16 residues. With 3 bases clipped from V and 7 bases from J, the junction kept 7 bases outside the gene matches. CDR1 is KGHDR and CDR2 is SFDVKD in the germline V gene. The CDR3 DNA is TGTGCCACCAGTGATGCCGGGACAGGGGGCGTGTATACGCAGTATTTT. Translating it yields CATSDAGTGGVYTQYF.

This clonotype was picked up a small number of times. The CDR3 coding sequence is TGTGCCAGCACCCCAAGAAGCGTATCCTACGAGCAGTACTTC. Translation: CASTPRSVSYEQYF. The chain uses TRBV28 and TRBJ2-7; D unclear. The germline V and J ends were trimmed by 7 bases and 1 base, with 14 bases remaining between them. Germline V gives CDR1 MDHEN, CDR2 SYDVKM. The CDR3 is 14 residues long.

The table lists this clonotype with a few counts. CDR3 protein: CSARETVPGLFF. CDR3 nucleotides: TGCAGTGCTAGAGAGACAGTCCCGGGGCTGTTTTTT. The gene calls are TRBV20-1 and TRBJ1-4, with D maybe TRBD1 (5 bases). Germline V gene data show CDR1 as DFQATT and CDR2 as SNEGSKA (reference sequence). CDR3 length equals 12 residues. Trimming cost V 0 bases and J 14 bases, with 13 bases left between them.

This clonotype was seen only a few times. This chain uses TRBV6-6 with TRBJ2-1; 9 bases are shared with TRBD2. In germline, CDR1 is MNHNY, CDR2 SVGAGI (reference sequence). CDR3 length: 16 amino acids. Germline trimming cut 6 bases from V and 9 bases from J; bases unmatched to any gene: 15. The CDR3 region has the DNA TGTGCCAGCAGAGAAATCAGCGGGGGGCCCGTTACTGAGCAGTTCTTC. Its protein is CASREISGGPVTEQFF.

This clonotype came up many times. The genes are TRBV2 and TRBJ1-1; tentative D call: TRBD1 (5 bases). Germline V CDR1 and CDR2: SNHLY, FYNNEI. The V end lost 7 bases, the J end lost 1 base, and 16 bases lay between the germline ends. The CDR3 loop spans 15 amino acids. In nucleotides, the CDR3 is TGTGCCAGCACACGCACACGGGGGGAGAACACTGAAGCTTTCTTT. Its translation: CASTRTRGENTEAFF.

This clonotype has just a few counts. V gene TRBV3-1 combines with J gene TRBJ1-1, with 10 bases aligning to TRBD1. Germline loops: CDR1 LGHDT, CDR2 YNNKEL (reference sequence). Trimming took 4 bases from V and 4 from J; bases not matched to a gene: 6. The CDR3 is 15 residues long. The CDR3, as DNA: TGTGCCAGCAGCCCCCGGGACAGGGGAGTCACTGAAGCTTTCTTT. Encoded protein: CASSPRDRGVTEAFF.

The chain joins TRBV12-3 or TRBV12-4 to TRBJ1-6, with a possible D match to TRBD1 (5 bases). V was pared by 4 bases and J by 0 bases, with 10 bases between. This CDR3 comprises 16 residues. This CDR3 is CASSSQESSYNSPLHF. CDR3 nucleotide sequence: TGTGCCAGCAGTTCACAGGAGAGCTCCTATAATTCACCCCTCCACTTT.

V usage is TRBV9 and J usage is TRBJ2-1; D is possibly TRBD1 (7 bases). Germline V lookup: CDR1 SGDLS, CDR2 YYNGEE. The CDR3 extends over 15 amino acids. V lost 0 bases and J lost 1, with 8 bases in between. The CDR3 loop reads CASSVAGGSYNEQFF. CDR3 nucleotides: TGTGCCAGCAGCGTAGCAGGGGGGTCCTACAATGAGCAGTTCTTC.

J is TRBJ2-5 and V is TRBV6-5; D gene uncertain. CDR1 MNHEY and CDR2 SVGAGI come from the germline V gene. The CDR3 is 13 amino acids. The V end was cut by 2 bases, the J end by 7 bases, with 11 bases between. The CDR3 loop is CASSYGLWGTQYF. CDR3 sequence (DNA): TGTGCCAGCAGTTACGGGTTGTGGGGGACCCAGTACTTC.

The chain has TRBV12-3 or TRBV12-4 and TRBJ2-1; D assignment may be TRBD1 or TRBD2 (5 bases each). Trimming cost V 4 bases and J 5 bases, with 15 bases left between them. This CDR3 has 15 amino acids. The DNA for the CDR3 is TGTGCCAGCAGTTCACGGGACCTCTATAACAATGAGCAGTTCTTC. It yields the protein CASSSRDLYNNEQFF.

This clonotype has a handful of counts. V gene TRBV5-1 combines with J gene TRBJ2-5; no clear D gene. Germline CDR1 and CDR2: SGHRS and YFSETQ. The CDR3 is 12 residues long. Trimming took 4 bases from V and 5 from J, leaving 9 bases between them. CDR3 DNA sequence: TGCGCCAGCAGCGCTAATGGGGAGACCCAGTACTTC. Protein product: CASSANGETQYF.

This clonotype was picked up a small number of times. DNA of the CDR3: TGTGCCAGCAGCTCTTTTCCAGGGGTAAACACTGAAGCTTTCTTT. Translated, it gives CASSSFPGVNTEAFF. The V call is TRBV21-1, the J call TRBJ1-1; the tabulated D call, TRBD1, remains unverified against the DNA. TRBV21-1 is labeled a pseudogene. The CDR3 spans 15 residues.

CDR3 sequence (DNA): TGCGCCAGCAGCCAACAGGGGAGTGAAAAACTGTTTTTT. Its protein is CASSQQGSEKLFF. The rearrangement links TRBV4-1 to TRBJ1-4; D is perhaps TRBD1 (6 bases). There are 13 residues in the CDR3. Trimming took 2 bases from V and 7 from J, leaving 8 bases between them. The V gene's germline CDR1 is MGHRA and CDR2 YSYEKL.

This chain connects TRBV5-1 to TRBJ2-3; TRBD1 agrees at 7 bases. Trimming took 6 bases from V and 3 from J; bases not matched to a gene: 7. CDR3 length: 14 residues. Germline V gene sequence: CDR1 SGHRS, CDR2 YFSETQ. This chain's CDR3 is CASKAGGSTDTQYF. CDR3 in DNA: TGCGCCAGCAAAGCAGGGGGTAGTACAGATACGCAGTATTTT.

The rearrangement joins TRBV11-3 to TRBJ2-3; TRBD1 aligns across 8 bases. Germline V gives CDR1 SGHNT, CDR2 YENEEA. The CDR3 is 18 amino acids. V dropped 2 bases and J dropped 1; count of bases not matched to a gene: 11. Here the CDR3 DNA reads TGTGCCAGCAGCTTACCCTACGGACAGGGCCAGCGCACAGATACGCAGTATTTT. Amino acids: CASSLPYGQGQRTDTQYF.

This clonotype was seen a few times. V gene TRBV6-5 combines with J gene TRBJ2-2, with D maybe TRBD1 (5 bases). Germline assignment: CDR1 MNHEY and CDR2 SVGAGI. The CDR3 has 15 residues. V lost 0 bases and J 5 bases, leaving 10 bases between the germline ends. CDR3 nucleotide sequence: TGTGCCAGCAGTTACTCGATAGGGGTTACCGGGGAGCTGTTTTTT. Amino acids: CASSYSIGVTGELFF.

J is TRBJ1-5 and V is TRBV29-1; D is ambiguous. Trimming took off 2 bases at V and 3 bases at J, with 8 bases between the two ends. The CDR3 contains 13 residues. CDR1 is SQVTM, CDR2 ANQGSEA, per germline. CDR3 protein: CSVEMAVNQPQHF. The CDR3 region has the DNA TGCAGCGTTGAAATGGCAGTCAATCAGCCCCAGCATTTT.

This chain joins TRBV6-5 and TRBJ1-4, with D possibly matching TRBD1 (5 bases). V was trimmed by 4 bases and J by 14 bases, leaving 14 bases between them. Germline V lookup: CDR1 MNHEY, CDR2 SVGAGI. The CDR3 is made up of 12 amino acids. The CDR3 bases are TGTGCCAGCAGTTCACCCTCAGGGCGGCTGTTTTTT. Its translation: CASSSPSGRLFF.

CDR3 nucleotides: TGTGCCTGGGGCCTTGGGACAGGGGACAACGAGCAGTACTTC. Translation gives CAWGLGTGDNEQYF. The genes are TRBV30 and TRBJ2-7; TRBD1 agrees at 10 bases. The CDR3 sequence is 14 residues long. The J segment lost 5 bases and the V segment lost 5 bases, leaving 9 bases of the junction unmatched. CDR1 GTSNPN and CDR2 SVGIG come from the germline V gene (reference sequence).

The sample holds a few counts of this clonotype. The chain recombines TRBV7-2 with TRBJ1-1; D unclear. Germline lookup yields CDR1 SGHTA and CDR2 FQGNSA. The CDR3 has 15 residues. The V end was cut by 4 bases, the J end by 2 bases, with 14 bases between. In nucleotides, the CDR3 is TGTGCCAGCAGCTCAAGGGTGGGTGCTAACACTGAAGCTTTCTTT. Its protein is CASSSRVGANTEAFF.

This clonotype came up a few times. This chain links TRBV5-1 with TRBJ2-7; 11 bases align to TRBD2. Unmatched junction bases numbered 6, after V lost 7 bases and J lost 6 bases. CDR1 and CDR2 (germline): SGHRS, YFSETQ. This CDR3 has 13 residues. This CDR3 is CASRSSGGAEQYF. CDR3 bases: TGCGCCAGCCGGAGTAGCGGGGGGGCCGAGCAGTACTTC.

The V gene is TRBV5-1, the J gene TRBJ2-7; 11 bases fit TRBD2. V was clipped by 5 bases and J by 1 base; unmatched bases: 14. The CDR3 is made up of 18 amino acids. The germline gives CDR1 SGHRS, CDR2 YFSETQ. The CDR3 DNA sequence: TGCGCCAGCAGACCGTTAACTAGCGGGGGCCTCTCATCCTACGAGCAGTACTTC. It codes for CASRPLTSGGLSSYEQYF. The full variable domain, rest sourced from reference TRBV5-1 and TRBJ2-7, is KAGVTQTPRYLIKTRGQQVTLSCSPISGHRSVSWYQQTPGQGLQFLFEYFSETQRNKGNFPGRFSGRQFSNSRSEMNVSTLELGDSALYLCASRPLTSGGLSSYEQYFGPGTRLTVT.

This clonotype has only a few counts. The rearrangement links TRBV9 to TRBJ2-5, with D unclear. V gave up 0 bases and J gave up 2 bases, with 8 bases separating them. CDR1 and CDR2 from the germline V gene are SGDLS and YYNGEE. CDR3 length: 14 amino acids. CDR3 nucleotide sequence: TGTGCCAGCAGCGTAGCTCCTAGTCAAGAGACCCAGTACTTC. Translation: CASSVAPSQETQYF. Supplemented by reference TRBV9 and TRBJ2-5, the full variable domain reads DSGVTQTPKHLITATGQRVTLRCSPRSGDLSVYWYQQSLDQGLQFLIQYYNGEERAKGNILERFSAQQFPDLHSELNLSSLELGDSALYFCASSVAPSQETQYFGPGTRLLVL.

The table lists this clonotype with a few counts. The V and J genes are TRBV6-2 or TRBV6-3 and TRBJ2-1; tentatively, D is TRBD1 or TRBD2 (6 bases each). The CDR3 loop spans 15 amino acids. The V and J ends lost 8 bases and 2 bases respectively, with 16 bases between them. CDR1 MNHEY and CDR2 SVGEGT come from the germline V gene. The CDR3 loop is CASLVGGPPYNEQFF. The CDR3 DNA follows: TGTGCCAGCCTAGTTGGGGGGCCTCCCTACAATGAGCAGTTCTTC.

The chain recombines TRBV11-3 with TRBJ2-1; D is perhaps TRBD2 (5 bases). Germline assignment: CDR1 SGHNT and CDR2 YENEEA. V was shortened by 2 bases and J by 7 bases, with 9 bases between the two germline ends. The CDR3 is made up of 13 amino acids. The DNA for the CDR3 is TGTGCCAGCAGCTTAACCCTAGCTAATGAGCAGTTCTTC. Translated: CASSLTLANEQFF. The variable domain in full, completed from reference TRBV11-3 and TRBJ2-1, reads EAGVVQSPRYKIIEKKQPVAFWCNPISGHNTLYWYLQNLGQGPELLIRYENEEAVDDSQLPKDRFSAERLKGVDSTLKIQPAELGDSAVYLCASSLTLANEQFFGPGTRLTVL.

This chain connects TRBV5-4 to TRBJ2-2; D possibly matches TRBD1 or TRBD2 (5 bases each). This CDR3 contains 15 residues. The V end was cut by 1 base, the J end by 1 base, with 8 bases between. Germline assignment: CDR1 SGHNT and CDR2 YYREEE (reference sequence). The CDR3, as DNA: TGTGCCAGCAGCTTGACTAGGGGGAACACCGGGGAGCTGTTTTTT. Protein product: CASSLTRGNTGELFF. Using reference TRBV5-4 and TRBJ2-2 for the parts outside the CDR3, the full variable domain is ETGVTQSPTHLIKTRGQQVTLRCSSQSGHNTVSWYQQALGQGPQFIFQYYREEENGRGNFPPRFSGLQFPNYSSELNVNALELDDSALYLCASSLTRGNTGELFFGEGSRLTVL.